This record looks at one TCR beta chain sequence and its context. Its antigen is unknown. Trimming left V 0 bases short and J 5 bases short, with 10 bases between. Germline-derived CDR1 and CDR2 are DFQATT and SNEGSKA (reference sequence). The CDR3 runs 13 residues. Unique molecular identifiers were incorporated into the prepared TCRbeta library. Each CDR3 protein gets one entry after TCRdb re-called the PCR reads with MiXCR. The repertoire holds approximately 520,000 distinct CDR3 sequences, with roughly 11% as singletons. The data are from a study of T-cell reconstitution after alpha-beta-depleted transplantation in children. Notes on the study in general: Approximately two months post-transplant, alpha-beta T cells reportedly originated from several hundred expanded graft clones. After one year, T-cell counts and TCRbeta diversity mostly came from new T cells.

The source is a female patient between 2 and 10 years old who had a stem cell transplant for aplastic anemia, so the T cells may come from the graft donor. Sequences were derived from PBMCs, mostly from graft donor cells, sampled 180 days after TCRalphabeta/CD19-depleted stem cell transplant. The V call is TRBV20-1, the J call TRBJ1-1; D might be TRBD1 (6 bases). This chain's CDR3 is CSARDSTGTEAFF. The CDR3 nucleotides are TGCAGTGCTAGAGACTCTACAGGGACTGAAGCTTTCTTT.